Shown below are 21 T cell receptor beta chains from a single sample sequenced in a study of blood T cell repertoires in COVID-19 (TCRdb year 2020). Receptor amplification or capture employed the immunoSEQ multiplex PCR assay. Entries here come from immuneACCESS through TCRdb and include only in-frame sequences with V and J called. Some clones fail to appear in such tables; in the studies checked, an unresolved V gene covers under half of the shortfall, and the cause of the remainder is unknown. This sample holds some 150,000 clones; about four fifths were observed only once. The top ten hold around 1.4% of the sample. Sequences were obtained from peripheral blood. Source of these receptors: a human donor in a cohort sampled during active COVID-19.

V and J are TRBV19 and TRBJ2-6, with a possible D match to TRBD2 (5 bases). V gave up 2 bases and J gave up 2 bases, with 10 bases separating them. The CDR3 totals 16 residues. Germline assignment: CDR1 LNHDA and CDR2 SQIVND (reference sequence). The CDR3 nucleotides read TGTGCCAGTAGTATAATTCCGGGGACTGGGGCCAACGTCCTGACTTTC. It is translated as CASSIIPGTGANVLTF.

V gene TRBV7-9 combines with J gene TRBJ2-1; D unclear. V lost 1 base to trimming and J lost 7 bases, with 8 bases between them. The CDR3 totals 13 residues. The germline CDR1 and CDR2 sequences are SEHNR and FQNEAQ (reference sequence). The CDR3 sequence is CASSLGAENEQFF. The DNA of the CDR3 is TGTGCCAGCAGCTTAGGAGCTGAAAATGAGCAGTTCTTC.

This clone was counted only a few times. The rearrangement joins TRBV27 to TRBJ1-1, with D maybe TRBD1 (5 bases). V shed 5 bases and J shed 6 bases, with 19 bases lying between them. CDR3 length equals 15 residues. Germline V gene data show CDR1 as MNHEY and CDR2 as SMNVEV (reference sequence). The CDR3 loop is CASSPWTIGGAEAFF. Written as DNA, the CDR3 is TGTGCCAGCAGTCCCTGGACGATAGGAGGGGCTGAAGCTTTCTTT.

This clone has a handful of counts. The rearrangement uses TRBV7-2 and TRBJ2-2; the match to TRBD2 covers 7 bases. Trimming took 4 bases from V and 1 from J; bases not matched to a gene: 6. The germline CDR1 and CDR2 sequences are SGHTA and FQGNSA. The CDR3 is 16 residues long. The CDR3 DNA is TGTGCCAGCAGCTCCGGACTAGGAATGAACACCGGGGAGCTGTTTTTT. Amino acids: CASSSGLGMNTGELFF.

Here the CDR3 reads CASRTLNYEQYF. The CDR3 region has the DNA TGCGCCAGCAGGACATTAAACTACGAGCAGTACTTC. The gene calls are TRBV10-1 and TRBJ2-7; D call uncertain. Germline CDR1 is WNHNN and CDR2 is SYGVQD (reference sequence). Trimming removed 6 bases at V and 3 bases at J, with 9 bases between. The CDR3 runs to 12 residues.

The count of this clone is one. This chain links TRBV5-1 with TRBJ2-3; TRBD1 agrees at 10 bases. Germline CDR1 is SGHRS and CDR2 is YFSETQ. The V gene end was trimmed by 3 bases and the J gene end by 0 bases; junction bases not matched to a gene: 10. The CDR3 is 18 amino acids. CDR3 amino acids: CASSSYSGQGSSTDTQYF. The CDR3 region has the DNA TGCGCCAGCAGCTCTTACTCGGGACAGGGGTCTAGCACAGATACGCAGTATTTT.

The genes are TRBV9 and TRBJ2-5, with D perhaps matching TRBD2 (6 bases). The CDR3 consists of 15 residues. Germline V CDR1 and CDR2: SGDLS, YYNGEE. The V end lost 3 bases, the J end lost 1 base, and 13 bases lay between the germline ends. CDR3 bases: TGTGCCAGCAGCGCCTCCGGGACTCTCCAAGAGACCCAGTACTTC. Translation: CASSASGTLQETQYF.

The V gene is TRBV12-3 or TRBV12-4, the J gene TRBJ1-1; TRBD1 might be the D (6 bases). V lost 6 bases and J 7 bases, leaving 15 bases between the germline ends. This CDR3 region has 13 residues. CDR3 in amino acids: CASSSRDNLEAFF. The DNA of the CDR3 is TGTGCCAGCAGCTCCCGGGACAACCTTGAAGCTTTCTTT.

The rearrangement uses TRBV28 and TRBJ2-3; tentative D call: TRBD2 (7 bases). The CDR3 runs to 15 residues. Germline CDR1 reads MDHEN; CDR2 reads SYDVKM. Trimming cost V 8 bases and J 4 bases, with 19 bases left between them. For the CDR3, the DNA is TGTGCCAGCTCCCGCGGGGGCGGGTTTTCAGATACGCAGTATTTT. Translating it yields CASSRGGGFSDTQYF.

This chain links TRBV28 with TRBJ2-1; possible D gene TRBD2, 6 bases. The germline V and J ends were trimmed by 5 bases and 10 bases, with 21 bases remaining between them. CDR3 length: 15 residues. Germline CDR1 reads MDHEN; CDR2 reads SYDVKM. The CDR3 loop reads CASSEAGMRIGEQFF. The CDR3, as DNA: TGTGCCAGCAGTGAAGCGGGTATGCGGATAGGGGAGCAGTTCTTC. Full variable domain (outside the CDR3, taken from reference TRBV28 and TRBJ2-1): DVKVTQSSRYLVKRTGEKVFLECVQDMDHENMFWYRQDPGLGLRLIYFSYDVKMKEKGDIPEGYSVSREKKERFSLILESASTNQTSMYLCASSEAGMRIGEQFFGPGTRLTVL.

This rearrangement joins TRBV12-3 or TRBV12-4 to TRBJ2-7, with unresolved D. V lost 6 bases and J lost 2, with 11 bases in between. The CDR3 consists of 13 residues. Written as DNA, the CDR3 is TGTGCCAGCAGCCGCCGGTTACCCTACGAGCAGTACTTC. It specifies CASSRRLPYEQYF.

This chain connects TRBV5-1 to TRBJ2-3, with no clear D. The germline V gene has CDR1 SGHRS and CDR2 YFSETQ. V was cut by 3 bases and J by 3 bases, with 14 bases left in between. This CDR3 spans 15 amino acids. CDR3 nucleotides: TGCGCCAGCAGCTCCTCAGATCCTAGGACAGATACGCAGTATTTT. Translating it yields CASSSSDPRTDTQYF.

V gene TRBV4-3 combines with J gene TRBJ2-7; D possibly corresponds to TRBD1 (5 bases). From germline, CDR1 is LGHNA and CDR2 YSLEER. Trimming pared 0 bases from V and 3 bases from J, leaving 12 bases between. The CDR3 is made up of 15 amino acids. The DNA of the CDR3 is TGCGCCAGCAGCCAAGATTCAGGGATGAGCTACGAGCAGTACTTC. Amino acids: CASSQDSGMSYEQYF.

The gene calls are TRBV28 and TRBJ2-3, with a possible D match to TRBD1 (6 bases). The germline gives CDR1 MDHEN, CDR2 SYDVKM. V was clipped by 4 bases and J by 1 base, with 15 bases between them. This CDR3 spans 16 amino acids. This CDR3 reads CASSYPAGQRTDTQYF. In nucleotides, the CDR3 is TGTGCCAGCAGTTACCCGGCCGGACAGCGCACAGATACGCAGTATTTT.

This clone was detected once. V usage is TRBV6-5 and J usage is TRBJ1-1; tentative D call: TRBD1 (6 bases). CDR1 and CDR2 from the germline V gene are MNHEY and SVGAGI. The CDR3 length is 15 residues. Trimming stripped 2 bases from V and 6 bases from J, with 16 bases between. CDR3 nucleotides: TGTGCCAGCAGTTACACACAGGGAGCCGGTTCTGAAGCTTTCTTT. Protein sequence: CASSYTQGAGSEAFF.

The chain has TRBV6-5 and TRBJ1-5, with 9 bases identical to TRBD1. V lost 10 bases to trimming and J lost 2 bases; unmatched junction nucleotides: 3. Per the germline V gene, CDR1 is MNHEY and CDR2 is SVGAGI. The CDR3 runs to 13 residues. CDR3 in DNA: TGTGCCACCCGGGACAGGGGCAATCAGCCCCAGCATTTT. It is translated as CATRDRGNQPQHF.

The CDR3 reads CASSSRTGGMTNEKLFF. The CDR3 DNA reads TGTGCCAGCAGCAGCCGGACAGGGGGCATGACTAATGAAAAACTGTTTTTT. V and J are TRBV9 and TRBJ1-4; 11 bases map to TRBD1. Trimming at V came to 4 bases and at J to 2 bases, leaving 7 bases not matched to a gene. The germline V gene has CDR1 SGDLS and CDR2 YYNGEE. The CDR3 extends over 17 amino acids.

The V and J genes are TRBV7-2 and TRBJ2-5, with 10 bases identical to TRBD2. The CDR3 has 16 amino acids. V dropped 2 bases and J dropped 4; count of bases not matched to a gene: 7. Germline CDR1 and CDR2: SGHTA and FQGNSA. The CDR3 reads CASSLRPSGSGETQYF. The DNA for the CDR3 is TGTGCCAGCAGCTTACGGCCTAGCGGGAGCGGAGAGACCCAGTACTTC. Variable domain in full (rest from reference TRBV7-2 and TRBJ2-5): GAGVSQSPSNKVTEKGKDVELRCDPISGHTALYWYRQSLGQGLEFLIYFQGNSAPDKSGLPSDRFSAERTGGSVSTLTIQRTQQEDSAVYLCASSLRPSGSGETQYFGPGTRLLVL.

The gene calls are TRBV2 and TRBJ2-3, with 11 bases lining up with TRBD2. The CDR3 totals 18 residues. Germline CDR1 reads SNHLY; CDR2 reads FYNNEI. V shed 5 bases, J shed 4 bases, and the junction held 14 bases outside the gene matches. CDR3 sequence (DNA): TGTGCCAGCAGTCTCTTTGGTAGCGGGAGGGCCGGGGCAGATACGCAGTATTTT. Its protein is CASSLFGSGRAGADTQYF. The full variable domain, completed using reference TRBV2 and TRBJ2-3, is EPEVTQTPSHQVTQMGQEVILRCVPISNHLYFYWYRQILGQKVEFLVSFYNNEISEKSEIFDDQFSVERPDGSNFTLKIRSTKLEDSAMYFCASSLFGSGRAGADTQYFGPGTRLTVL.

The chain uses TRBV9 and TRBJ1-4; tentatively, D is TRBD1 (6 bases). Trimming took off 2 bases at V and 0 bases at J, with 14 bases between the two ends. The CDR3 has 17 residues. CDR1 is SGDLS and CDR2 is YYNGEE in the germline V gene. The CDR3 loop reads CASSVSSDSATNEKLFF. The CDR3 region has the DNA TGTGCCAGCAGCGTTAGTTCGGACAGCGCAACTAATGAAAAACTGTTTTTT.

The V and J genes are TRBV18 and TRBJ2-5; D perhaps matches TRBD2 (5 bases). This CDR3 has 14 amino acids. Trimming left V 5 bases short and J 2 bases short, with 12 bases between. Looked up from germline, CDR1 is KGHSH and CDR2 is LQKENI. The DNA for the CDR3 is TGTGCCAGCTCAAGCCTTCAGCGGCAAGAGACCCAGTACTTC. Translated, it gives CASSSLQRQETQYF. Full variable domain (missing parts from reference TRBV18 and TRBJ2-5): NAGVMQNPRHLVRRRGQEARLRCSPMKGHSHVYWYRQLPEEGLKFMVYLQKENIIDESGMPKERFSAEFPKEGPSILRIQQVVRGDSAAYFCASSSLQRQETQYFGPGTRLLVL.